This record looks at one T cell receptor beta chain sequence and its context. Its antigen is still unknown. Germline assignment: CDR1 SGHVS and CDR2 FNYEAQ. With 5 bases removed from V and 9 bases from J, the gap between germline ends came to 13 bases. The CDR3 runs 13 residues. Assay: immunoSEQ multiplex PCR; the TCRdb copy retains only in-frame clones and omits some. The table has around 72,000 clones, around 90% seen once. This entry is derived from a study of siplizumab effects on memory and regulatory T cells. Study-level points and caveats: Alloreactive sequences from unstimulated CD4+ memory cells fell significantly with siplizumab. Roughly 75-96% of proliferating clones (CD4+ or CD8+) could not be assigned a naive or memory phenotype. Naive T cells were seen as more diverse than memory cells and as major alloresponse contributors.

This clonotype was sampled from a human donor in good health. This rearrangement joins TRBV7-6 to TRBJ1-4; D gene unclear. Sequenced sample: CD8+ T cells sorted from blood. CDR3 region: CASSPGSEKKLFF. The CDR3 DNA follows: TGTGCCAGCAGCCCGGGGAGTGAAAAAAAACTGTTTTTT.